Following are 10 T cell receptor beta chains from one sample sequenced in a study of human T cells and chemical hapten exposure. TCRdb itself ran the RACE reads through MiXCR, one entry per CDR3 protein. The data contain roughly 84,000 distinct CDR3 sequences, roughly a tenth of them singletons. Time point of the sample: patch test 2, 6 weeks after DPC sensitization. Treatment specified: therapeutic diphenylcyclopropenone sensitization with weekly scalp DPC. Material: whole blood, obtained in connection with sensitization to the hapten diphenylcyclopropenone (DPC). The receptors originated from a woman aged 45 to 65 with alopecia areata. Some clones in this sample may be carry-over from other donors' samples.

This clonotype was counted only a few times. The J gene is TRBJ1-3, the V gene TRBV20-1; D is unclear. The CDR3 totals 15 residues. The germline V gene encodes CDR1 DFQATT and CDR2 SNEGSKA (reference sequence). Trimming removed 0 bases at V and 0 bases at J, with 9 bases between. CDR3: CSAREGLISGNTIYF. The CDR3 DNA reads TGCAGTGCTAGAGAGGGTCTTATCTCTGGAAACACCATATATTTT.

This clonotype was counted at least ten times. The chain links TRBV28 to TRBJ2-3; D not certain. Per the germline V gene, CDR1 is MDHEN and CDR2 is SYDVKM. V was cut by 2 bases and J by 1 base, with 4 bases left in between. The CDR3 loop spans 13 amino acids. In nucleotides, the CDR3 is TGTGCCAGCAGTTTACCAGGCACAGATACGCAGTATTTT. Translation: CASSLPGTDTQYF.

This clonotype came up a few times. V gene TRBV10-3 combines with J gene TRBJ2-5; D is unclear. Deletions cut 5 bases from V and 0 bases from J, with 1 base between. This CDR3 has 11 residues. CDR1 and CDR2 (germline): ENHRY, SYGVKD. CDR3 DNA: TGTGCCATCAGTAACCAAGAGACCCAGTACTTC. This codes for CAISNQETQYF.

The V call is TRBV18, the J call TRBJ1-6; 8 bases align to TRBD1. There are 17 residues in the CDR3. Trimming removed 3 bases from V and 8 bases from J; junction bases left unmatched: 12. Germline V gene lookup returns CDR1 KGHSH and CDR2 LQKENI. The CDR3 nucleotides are TGTGCCAGCTCACCGATGACAGGGGCTAGTTACGATTCACCCCTCCACTTT. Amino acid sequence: CASSPMTGASYDSPLHF.

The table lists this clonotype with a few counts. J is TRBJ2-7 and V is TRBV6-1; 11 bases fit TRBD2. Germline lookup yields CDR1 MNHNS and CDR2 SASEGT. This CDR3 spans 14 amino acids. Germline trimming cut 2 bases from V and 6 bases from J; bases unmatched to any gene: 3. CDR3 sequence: CASSESGTSGEQYF. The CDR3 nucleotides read TGTGCCAGCAGTGAATCCGGGACTAGCGGCGAGCAGTACTTC.

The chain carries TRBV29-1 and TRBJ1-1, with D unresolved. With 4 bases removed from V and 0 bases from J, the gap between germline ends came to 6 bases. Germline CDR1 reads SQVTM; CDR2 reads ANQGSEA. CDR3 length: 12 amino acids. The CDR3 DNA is TGCAGCGTTGGAGGGATGAACACTGAAGCTTTCTTT. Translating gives CSVGGMNTEAFF.

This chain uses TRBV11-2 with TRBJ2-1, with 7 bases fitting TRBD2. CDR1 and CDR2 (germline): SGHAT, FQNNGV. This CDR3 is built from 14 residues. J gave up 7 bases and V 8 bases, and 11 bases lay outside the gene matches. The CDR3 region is CASGEAGKLNEQFF. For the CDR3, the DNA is TGTGCCAGCGGAGAAGCGGGAAAGTTGAATGAGCAGTTCTTC.

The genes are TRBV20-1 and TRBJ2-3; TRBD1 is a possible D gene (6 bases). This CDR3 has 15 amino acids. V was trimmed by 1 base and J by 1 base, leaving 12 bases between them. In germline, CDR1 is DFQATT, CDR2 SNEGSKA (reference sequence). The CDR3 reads CSARALKGGTDTQYF. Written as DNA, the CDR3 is TGCAGTGCTAGAGCACTTAAGGGGGGCACAGATACGCAGTATTTT.

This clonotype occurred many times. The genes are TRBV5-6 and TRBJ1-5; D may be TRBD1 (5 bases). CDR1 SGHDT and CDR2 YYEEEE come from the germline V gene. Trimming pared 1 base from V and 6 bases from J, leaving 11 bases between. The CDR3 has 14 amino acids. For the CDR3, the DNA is TGTGCCAGCAGCTTGTCAGGGTTGGGTCAGCCCCAGCATTTT. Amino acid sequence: CASSLSGLGQPQHF.

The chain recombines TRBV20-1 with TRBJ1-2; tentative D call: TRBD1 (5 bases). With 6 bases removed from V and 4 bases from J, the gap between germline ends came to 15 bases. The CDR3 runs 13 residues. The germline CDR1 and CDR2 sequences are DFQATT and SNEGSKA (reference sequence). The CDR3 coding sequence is TGCAGTGCCACCGGACAAGGCCGCTATGGCTACACCTTC. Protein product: CSATGQGRYGYTF.